This T cell receptor (beta chain) derives from a study of blood T cell repertoires in COVID-19. Per the original methods: Amplification with reference gene primers provided the estimates of nucleated cell counts. The protocol was immunoSEQ multiplex PCR, while the TCRdb copy is restricted to in-frame clones and leaves out a portion. V, J and clone size were drawn from that table, and D and trimming were deduced from the DNA. The sample lists over 55,000 clones, 75% to 90% occurring once. The CDR3 contains 14 residues. CDR1 and CDR2 (germline): LNHNV, YYDKDF (reference sequence). V was clipped by 0 bases and J by 2 bases, with 8 bases between them.

The receptor comes from a man in his forties or fifties with active COVID-19. The rearrangement uses TRBV15 and TRBJ2-7, with D possibly being TRBD2 (5 bases). The sequenced sample was peripheral blood. The CDR3 region has the DNA TGTGCCACCAGCAGAGAGGCCGGGACCTACGAGCAGTACTTC. Translated, it gives CATSREAGTYEQYF.